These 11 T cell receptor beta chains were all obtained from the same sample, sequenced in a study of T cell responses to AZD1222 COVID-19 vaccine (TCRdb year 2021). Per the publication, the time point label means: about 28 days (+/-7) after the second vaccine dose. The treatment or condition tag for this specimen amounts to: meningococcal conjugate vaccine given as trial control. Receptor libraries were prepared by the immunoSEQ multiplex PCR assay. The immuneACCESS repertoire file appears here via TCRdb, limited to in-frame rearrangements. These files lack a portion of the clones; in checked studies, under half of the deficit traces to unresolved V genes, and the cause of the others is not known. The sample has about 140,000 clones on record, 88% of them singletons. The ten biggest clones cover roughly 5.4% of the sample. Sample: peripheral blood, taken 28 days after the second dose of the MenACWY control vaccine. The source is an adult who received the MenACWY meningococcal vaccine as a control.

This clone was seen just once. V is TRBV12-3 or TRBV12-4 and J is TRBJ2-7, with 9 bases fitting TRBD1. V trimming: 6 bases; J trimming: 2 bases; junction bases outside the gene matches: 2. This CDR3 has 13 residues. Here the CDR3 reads CASRDRGTYEQYF. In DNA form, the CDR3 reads TGTGCCAGCAGGGACAGGGGAACCTACGAGCAGTACTTC.

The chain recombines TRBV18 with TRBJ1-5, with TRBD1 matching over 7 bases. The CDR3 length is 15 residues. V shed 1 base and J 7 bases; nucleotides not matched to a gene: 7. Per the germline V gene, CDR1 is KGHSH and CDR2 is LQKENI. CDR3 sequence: CASSPHHSGGQPQHF. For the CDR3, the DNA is TGTGCCAGCTCACCACATCACTCAGGGGGACAGCCCCAGCATTTT.

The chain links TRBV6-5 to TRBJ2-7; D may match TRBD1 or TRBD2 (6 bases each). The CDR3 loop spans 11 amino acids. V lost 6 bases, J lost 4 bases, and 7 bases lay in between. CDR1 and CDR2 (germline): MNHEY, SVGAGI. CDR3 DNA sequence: TGTGCCAGCAGAGGGGGGTACGAGCAGTACTTC. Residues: CASRGGYEQYF.

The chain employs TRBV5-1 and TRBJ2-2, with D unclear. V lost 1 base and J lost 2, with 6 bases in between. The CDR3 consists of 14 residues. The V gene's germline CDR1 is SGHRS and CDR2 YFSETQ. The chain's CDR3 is CASSLSTNTGELFF. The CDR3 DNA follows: TGCGCCAGCAGCTTGTCCACAAACACCGGGGAGCTGTTTTTT.

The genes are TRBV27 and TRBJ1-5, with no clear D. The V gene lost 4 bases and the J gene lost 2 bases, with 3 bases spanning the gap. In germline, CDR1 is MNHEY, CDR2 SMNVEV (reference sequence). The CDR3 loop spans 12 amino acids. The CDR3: CASSSGNQPQHF. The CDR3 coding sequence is TGTGCCAGCAGTTCCGGCAATCAGCCCCAGCATTTT.

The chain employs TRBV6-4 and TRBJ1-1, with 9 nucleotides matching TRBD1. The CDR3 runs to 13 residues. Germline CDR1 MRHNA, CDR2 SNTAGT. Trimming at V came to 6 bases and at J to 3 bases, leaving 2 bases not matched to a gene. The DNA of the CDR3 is TGTGCCAGCAGACAGGGGGCGCACACTGAAGCTTTCTTT. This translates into CASRQGAHTEAFF.

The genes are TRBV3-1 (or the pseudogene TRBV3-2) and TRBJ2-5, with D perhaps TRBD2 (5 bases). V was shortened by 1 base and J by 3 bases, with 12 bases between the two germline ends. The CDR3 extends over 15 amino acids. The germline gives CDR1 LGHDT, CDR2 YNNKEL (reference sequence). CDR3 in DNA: TGTGCCAGCAGCCAAGCGGTTGCTAGCAAAGAGACCCAGTACTTC. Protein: CASSQAVASKETQYF.

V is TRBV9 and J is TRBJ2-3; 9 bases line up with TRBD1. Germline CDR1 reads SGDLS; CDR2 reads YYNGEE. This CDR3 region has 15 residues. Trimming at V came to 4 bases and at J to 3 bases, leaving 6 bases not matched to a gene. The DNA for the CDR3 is TGTGCCAGCAGCTTGTACAGGGGGCCGACAGATACGCAGTATTTT. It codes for CASSLYRGPTDTQYF.

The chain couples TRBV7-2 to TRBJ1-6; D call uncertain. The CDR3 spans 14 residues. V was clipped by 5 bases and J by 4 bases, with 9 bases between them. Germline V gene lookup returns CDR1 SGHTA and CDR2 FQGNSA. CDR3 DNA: TGTGCCAGCAGCCCCATGGTGTATAATTCACCCCTCCACTTT. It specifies CASSPMVYNSPLHF.

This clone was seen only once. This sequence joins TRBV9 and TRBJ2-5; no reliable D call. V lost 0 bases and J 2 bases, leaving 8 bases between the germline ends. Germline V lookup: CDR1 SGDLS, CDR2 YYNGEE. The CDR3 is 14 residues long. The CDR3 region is CASSVGDWQETQYF. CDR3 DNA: TGTGCCAGCAGCGTAGGAGACTGGCAAGAGACCCAGTACTTC.

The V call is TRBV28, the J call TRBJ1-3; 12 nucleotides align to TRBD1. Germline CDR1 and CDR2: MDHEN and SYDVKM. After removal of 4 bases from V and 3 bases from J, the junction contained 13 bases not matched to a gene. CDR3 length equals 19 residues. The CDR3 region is CASSSGVPGQGAIGNTIYF. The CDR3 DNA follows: TGTGCCAGCAGTTCGGGTGTCCCGGGACAGGGGGCGATTGGAAACACCATATATTTT.